This T cell receptor (beta chain) was recorded in a study of blood T cell repertoires in COVID-19. Study background: Samples taken during acute and convalescent COVID-19 were collected in the United States, Italy and Spain.

Sequencing used immunoSEQ multiplex PCR; TCRdb keeps in-frame clones, though not all of them. The table lists tens of thousands of clones, about 85% of them singletons. V shed 4 bases and J 1 base; nucleotides not matched to a gene: 3. This CDR3 is built from 16 residues. Germline values: CDR1 LGHNA, CDR2 YNFKEQ. The sequence came from a woman at least 80 years old with COVID-19, enrolled during active disease. The sample comprised peripheral blood. This chain connects TRBV4-2 to TRBJ2-2, with 10 bases that match TRBD2. The CDR3 region has the DNA TGTGCCAGCAGCCGGATAGCGGGGGGGAACACCGGGGAGCTGTTTTTT. This gives the protein CASSRIAGGNTGELFF.